Listed below are T cell receptor beta chains from one sample, sequenced in a study of beta chain features in type 1 diabetes. Assay used: immunoSEQ multiplex PCR; TCRdb lists only in-frame clones, some missing. The sample lists almost 350,000 clones, 7% to 9% seen once, with more than 0.4% in the top ten. The sequenced sample consisted of central memory CD4+ T cells from blood. These receptor sequences come from a woman aged 18 to 35 in good health. Each CDR3 is given with its conserved first and last residue. A D gene is named only where the DNA matches it firmly. Some rows have no size entry. The others give once, few or many, or a class for an expanded clone.

J: TRBJ2-5; V: TRBV7-2; length: 13; size: few; D: .; DNA: TGTGCCAGCAGCTTTGGGAACCAAGAGACCCAGTACTTC; CDR3: CASSFGNQETQYF
J: TRBJ2-5; V: TRBV4-3; length: 15; size: .; D: TRBD1; DNA: TGCGCCAGCAGCCAAGATTGGACAGGGTCGGAGACCCAGTACTTC; CDR3: CASSQDWTGSETQYF
J: TRBJ2-1; V: TRBV7-3; length: 13; size: .; D: .; DNA: TGTGCCAGCAGCCCCCAGCAGGGGAATGAGCAGTTCTTC; CDR3: CASSPQQGNEQFF
J: TRBJ2-2; V: TRBV6-6; length: 15; size: .; D: .; DNA: TGTGCCAGCTCTCCACGAACTGAGAACACCGGGGAGCTGTTTTTT; CDR3: CASSPRTENTGELFF
J: TRBJ2-1; V: TRBV29-1; length: 12; size: few; D: .; DNA: TGCAGCGTTGACTCCCCTTGGTCTGAGCAGTTCTTC; CDR3: CSVDSPWSEQFF
J: TRBJ2-5; V: TRBV11-2; length: 13; size: .; D: .; DNA: TGTGCCAGCAGCCAAACAGGACCATCCGGCCAGTACTTC; CDR3: CASSQTGPSGQYF
J: TRBJ2-2; V: TRBV7-2; length: 14; size: .; D: .; DNA: TGTGCCAGCAGCTTCCAGAGGGCCGGCGGGGAGCTGTTTTTT; CDR3: CASSFQRAGGELFF
J: TRBJ1-4; V: TRBV6-6; length: 16; size: few; D: .; DNA: TGTGCCAGCAGTTCCACCTCGATGTGGGGGAAAGAAAAACTGTTTTTT; CDR3: CASSSTSMWGKEKLFF
J: TRBJ1-2; V: TRBV7-9; length: 15; size: many; D: .; DNA: TGTGCCAGCACGAGGGCGGAGACAGCGATTTATGGCTACACCTTC; CDR3: CASTRAETAIYGYTF
J: TRBJ2-1; V: TRBV7-9; length: 15; size: .; D: TRBD1; DNA: TGTGCCAGCAGCCGGACAGGGGGCTATAGGAATGAGCAGTTCTTC; CDR3: CASSRTGGYRNEQFF
J: TRBJ2-1; V: TRBV28; length: 18; size: .; D: TRBD1; DNA: TGTGCCAGCAGTTTATACCCCCCCACAGGGGACCTCCACAATGAGCAGTTCTTC; CDR3: CASSLYPPTGDLHNEQFF
J: TRBJ2-7; V: TRBV27; length: 18; size: few; D: .; DNA: TGTGCCAGCAGTCCGACACTCCAGGGATACTTGAGAACCTACGAGCAGTACTTC; CDR3: CASSPTLQGYLRTYEQYF
J: TRBJ1-5; V: TRBV6-4; length: 10; size: many; D: .; DNA: TGTGCCAGCAGCCGGACCCACCAGCATTTT; CDR3: CASSRTHQHF
J: TRBJ1-2; V: TRBV7-2; length: 13; size: many; D: .; DNA: TGTGCCAGCAGCCTAATCTGGGGGGATGGCTACACCTTC; CDR3: CASSLIWGDGYTF
J: TRBJ1-2; V: TRBV10-3; length: 15; size: .; D: .; DNA: TGTGCCATCAGTGGGGAGGCAGGGACGTATGGAGGCTACACCTTC; CDR3: CAISGEAGTYGGYTF
J: TRBJ2-1; V: TRBV5-6; length: 13; size: few; D: .; DNA: TGTGCCAGCAGTCCCCGGACCGGCCTTGGGCAGTTCTTC; CDR3: CASSPRTGLGQFF
J: TRBJ2-1; V: TRBV7-2; length: 13; size: few; D: .; DNA: TGTGCCAGCAGCCCTGACAGAAACAATGAGCAGTTCTTC; CDR3: CASSPDRNNEQFF
J: TRBJ2-3; V: TRBV5-1; length: 17; size: .; D: TRBD2; DNA: TGCGCCAGCAGCTTGGGAGGCTTTGCGGGAGAGGGAGATACGCAGTATTTT; CDR3: CASSLGGFAGEGDTQYF
J: TRBJ2-1; V: TRBV2; length: 16; size: .; D: .; DNA: TGTGCCAGCAGTGAATGGCCTACCCCACTCTACAATGAGCAGTTCTTC; CDR3: CASSEWPTPLYNEQFF
J: TRBJ2-7; V: TRBV5-1; length: 15; size: .; D: TRBD1; DNA: TGCGCCAGCAGCTCGGGGGGACAGGGGACCTACGAGCAGTACTTC; CDR3: CASSSGGQGTYEQYF
J: TRBJ2-3; V: TRBV18; length: 15; size: .; D: .; DNA: TGTGCCAGCTCACCATCGCAAATAGGAACAGATACGCAGTATTTT; CDR3: CASSPSQIGTDTQYF
J: TRBJ2-1; V: TRBV18; length: 14; size: .; D: TRBD2; DNA: TGTGCCAGCTCAGGCGGGGAGGGTCGGAGTGAGCAGTTCTTC; CDR3: CASSGGEGRSEQFF
J: TRBJ1-2; V: TRBV19; length: 14; size: .; D: .; DNA: TGTGCCAGTAGGACAGGAGGTGGGAACTATGGCTACACCTTC; CDR3: CASRTGGGNYGYTF
J: TRBJ1-2; V: TRBV10-3; length: 13; size: .; D: TRBD1; DNA: TGTGCCATCAGGGCCGGGACAGGATATGGCTACACCTTC; CDR3: CAIRAGTGYGYTF
J: TRBJ2-7; V: TRBV11-2; length: 15; size: .; D: .; DNA: TGTGCCAGCAGCTTAAGGTTCGGGGTTTTCTACGAGCAGTACTTC; CDR3: CASSLRFGVFYEQYF
J: TRBJ2-3; V: TRBV7-2; length: 12; size: many; D: .; DNA: TGTGCCAGCAGACAACAAACAGATACGCAGTATTTT; CDR3: CASRQQTDTQYF
J: TRBJ1-1; V: TRBV6-5; length: 13; size: few; D: .; DNA: TGTGCCAGCAGCTCCGAGAGGACCACTGAAGCTTTCTTT; CDR3: CASSSERTTEAFF
J: TRBJ2-7; V: TRBV19; length: 16; size: .; D: TRBD1; DNA: TGTGCCAGCCGTTCCCGGGTGAAGGGGGCTGTCCACGAGCAGTACTTC; CDR3: CASRSRVKGAVHEQYF
J: TRBJ2-3; V: TRBV7-7; length: 14; size: .; D: .; DNA: TGTGCTAGCAGCCAGGGACACAGCACAGATACGCAGTATTTT; CDR3: CASSQGHSTDTQYF
J: TRBJ1-5; V: TRBV2; length: 16; size: .; D: TRBD1; DNA: TGTGCCAGCAATCGCGACAGGGGCTATAGCAATCAGCCCCAGCATTTT; CDR3: CASNRDRGYSNQPQHF
J: TRBJ2-1; V: TRBV5-1; length: 15; size: many; D: .; DNA: TGCGCCAGCAGCTTGGAAGTGCAGGGATACAATGAGCAGTTCTTC; CDR3: CASSLEVQGYNEQFF
J: TRBJ2-7; V: TRBV4-1; length: 16; size: few; D: .; DNA: TGCGCCAGCAGCCAAGATCTGATGGCAGGGTCGTTCGAGCAGTACTTC; CDR3: CASSQDLMAGSFEQYF
J: TRBJ1-5; V: TRBV7-2; length: 14; size: .; D: .; DNA: TGTGCCAGCAGCCAAGATCGTTCTAACCAGCCCCAGCATTTT; CDR3: CASSQDRSNQPQHF
J: TRBJ2-5; V: TRBV15; length: 13; size: few; D: .; DNA: TGTGCCACCAGCAGAGATTCCCGAGAGACCCAGTACTTC; CDR3: CATSRDSRETQYF
J: TRBJ2-4; V: TRBV7-9; length: 18; size: few; D: TRBD1; DNA: TGTGCCAGCAGCTTATGGGGGGACAGGAGGATCAGCAAAAACATTCAGTACTTC; CDR3: CASSLWGDRRISKNIQYF
J: TRBJ2-7; V: TRBV6-5; length: 14; size: .; D: TRBD1; DNA: TGTGCCAGCAGCCTAGACAGGGCGAGGAGCGAGCAGTACTTC; CDR3: CASSLDRARSEQYF
J: TRBJ2-3; V: TRBV19; length: 12; size: .; D: .; DNA: TGTGCCAGTAGTAGAGTTTCAGATACGCAGTATTTT; CDR3: CASSRVSDTQYF
J: TRBJ1-4; V: TRBV2; length: 11; size: few; D: .; DNA: TGTGCCAGCAGTAGAGATGAAAAACTGTTTTTT; CDR3: CASSRDEKLFF
J: TRBJ2-1; V: TRBV9; length: 14; size: many; D: .; DNA: TGTGCCAGCAGCGTAGACCAGGGTCCCAATGAGCAGTTCTTC; CDR3: CASSVDQGPNEQFF
J: TRBJ1-1; V: TRBV6-6; length: 14; size: .; D: .; DNA: TGTGCCAGCAGTTACCCCACTATGAACACTGAAGCTTTCTTT; CDR3: CASSYPTMNTEAFF
J: TRBJ2-7; V: TRBV19; length: 15; size: few; D: TRBD2; DNA: TGTGCCAGTAGTCCGAAACTAGCGGGAGATGAAGAGCAGTACTTC; CDR3: CASSPKLAGDEEQYF
J: TRBJ2-7; V: TRBV2; length: 14; size: .; D: .; DNA: TGTGCCAGCAGTGTCGTGGGAGCGGGCCACGAGCAGTACTTC; CDR3: CASSVVGAGHEQYF
J: TRBJ1-2; V: TRBV14; length: 14; size: few; D: TRBD1; DNA: TGTGCCAGCAGCCCATCGACAGGGATCTATGGCTACACCTTC; CDR3: CASSPSTGIYGYTF